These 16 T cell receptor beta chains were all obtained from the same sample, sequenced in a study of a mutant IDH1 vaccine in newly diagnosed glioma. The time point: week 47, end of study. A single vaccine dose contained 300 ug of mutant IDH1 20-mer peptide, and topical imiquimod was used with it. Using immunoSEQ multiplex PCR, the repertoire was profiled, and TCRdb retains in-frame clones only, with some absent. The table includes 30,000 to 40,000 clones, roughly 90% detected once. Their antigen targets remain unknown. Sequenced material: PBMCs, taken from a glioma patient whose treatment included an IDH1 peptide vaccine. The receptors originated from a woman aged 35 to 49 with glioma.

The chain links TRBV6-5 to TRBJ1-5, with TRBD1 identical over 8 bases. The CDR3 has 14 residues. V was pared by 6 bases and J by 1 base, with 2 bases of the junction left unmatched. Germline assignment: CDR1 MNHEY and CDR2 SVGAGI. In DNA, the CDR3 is TGTGCCAGCAGGCGGACAGGGAGCAATCAGCCCCAGCATTTT. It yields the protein CASRRTGSNQPQHF.

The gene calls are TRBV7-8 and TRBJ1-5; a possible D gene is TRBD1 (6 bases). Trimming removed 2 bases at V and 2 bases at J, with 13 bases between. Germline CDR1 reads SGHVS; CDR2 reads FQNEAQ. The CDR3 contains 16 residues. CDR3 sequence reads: CASSLLDRRGNQPQHF. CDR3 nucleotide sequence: TGTGCCAGCAGCTTACTCGACAGGAGGGGCAATCAGCCCCAGCATTTT.

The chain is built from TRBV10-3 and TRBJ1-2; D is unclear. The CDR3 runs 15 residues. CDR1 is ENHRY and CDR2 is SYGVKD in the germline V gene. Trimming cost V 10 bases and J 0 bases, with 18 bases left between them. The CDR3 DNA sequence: TGTGCCACCACGGGGAATGTGGGTTCTAACTATGGCTACACCTTC. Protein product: CATTGNVGSNYGYTF.

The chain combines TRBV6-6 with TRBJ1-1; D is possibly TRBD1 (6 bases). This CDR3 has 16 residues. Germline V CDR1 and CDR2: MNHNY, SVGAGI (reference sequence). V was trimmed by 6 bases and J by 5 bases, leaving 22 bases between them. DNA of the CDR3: TGTGCCAGCAGCCAGCCGACAGGTTCCTATTCGACTGAAGCTTTCTTT. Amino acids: CASSQPTGSYSTEAFF.

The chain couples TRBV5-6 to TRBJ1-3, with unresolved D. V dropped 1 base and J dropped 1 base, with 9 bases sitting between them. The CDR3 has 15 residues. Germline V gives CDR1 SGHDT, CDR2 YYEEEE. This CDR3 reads CASSLRASSGNTIYF. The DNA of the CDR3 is TGTGCCAGCAGCTTGCGGGCCAGTTCTGGAAACACCATATATTTT.

The CDR3 DNA sequence: TGTGCCAGCAGCCCGCCGACAGCTATGAACACTGAAGCTTTCTTT. Encoded protein: CASSPPTAMNTEAFF. This chain links TRBV7-2 with TRBJ1-1; the D gene is possibly TRBD1 (5 bases). CDR1 is SGHTA, CDR2 FQGNSA, per germline. This CDR3 has 15 amino acids. Trimming removed 5 bases at V and 0 bases at J, with 13 bases between.

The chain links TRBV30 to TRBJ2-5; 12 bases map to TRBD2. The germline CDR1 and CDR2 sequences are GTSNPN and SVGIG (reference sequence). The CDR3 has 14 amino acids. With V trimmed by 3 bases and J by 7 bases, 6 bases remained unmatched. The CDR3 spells CAWSAGLAGGTQYF. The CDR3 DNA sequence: TGTGCCTGGAGCGCGGGACTAGCGGGCGGGACCCAGTACTTC.

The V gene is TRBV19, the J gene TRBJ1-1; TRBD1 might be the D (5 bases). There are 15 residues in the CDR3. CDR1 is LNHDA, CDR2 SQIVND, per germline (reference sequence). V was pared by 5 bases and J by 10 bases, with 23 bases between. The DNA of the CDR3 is TGTGCCAGTAGTCCTCTGGGGGGTCCCAGGATGGGAGCTTTCTTT. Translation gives CASSPLGGPRMGAFF.

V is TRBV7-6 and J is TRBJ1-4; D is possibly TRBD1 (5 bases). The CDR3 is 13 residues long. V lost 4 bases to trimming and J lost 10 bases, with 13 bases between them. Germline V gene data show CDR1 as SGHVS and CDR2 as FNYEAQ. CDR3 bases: TGTGCCAGCAGCTCTAGAAGTGGGGGAAAACTGTTTTTT. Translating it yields CASSSRSGGKLFF.

The CDR3 DNA follows: TGCGCCAGCAGCTTGGTAGGTGAGCAGTTCTTC. This translates into CASSLVGEQFF. This sequence joins TRBV5-1 and TRBJ2-1; D ambiguous. Germline values: CDR1 SGHRS, CDR2 YFSETQ. With 0 bases removed from V and 9 bases from J, the gap between germline ends came to 4 bases. The CDR3 sequence is 11 residues long.

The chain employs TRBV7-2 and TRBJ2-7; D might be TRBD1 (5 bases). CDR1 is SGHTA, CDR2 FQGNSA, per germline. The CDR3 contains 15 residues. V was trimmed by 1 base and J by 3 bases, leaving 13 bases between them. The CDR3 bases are TGTGCCAGCAGCTTAGAGGCAGGGCTAAGCTACGAGCAGTACTTC. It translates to CASSLEAGLSYEQYF.

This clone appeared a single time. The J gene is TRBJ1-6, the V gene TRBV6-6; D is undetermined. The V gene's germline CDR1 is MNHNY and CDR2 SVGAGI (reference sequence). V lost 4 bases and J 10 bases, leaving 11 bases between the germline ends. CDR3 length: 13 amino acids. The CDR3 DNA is TGTGCCAGCAGTTCTCACGACGGATCACCCCTCCACTTT. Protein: CASSSHDGSPLHF.

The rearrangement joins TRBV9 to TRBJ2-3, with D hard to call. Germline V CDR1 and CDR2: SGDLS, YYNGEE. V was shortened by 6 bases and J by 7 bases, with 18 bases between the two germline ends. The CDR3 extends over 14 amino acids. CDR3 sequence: CASTDQLSSNTQYF. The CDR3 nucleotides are TGTGCCAGCACGGATCAACTGAGTTCAAATACGCAGTATTTT.

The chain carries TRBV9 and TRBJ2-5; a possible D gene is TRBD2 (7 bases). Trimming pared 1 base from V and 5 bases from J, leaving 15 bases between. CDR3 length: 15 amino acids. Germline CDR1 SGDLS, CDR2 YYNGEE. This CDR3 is CASSVWWGGRETQYF. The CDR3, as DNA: TGTGCCAGCAGCGTATGGTGGGGGGGCCGGGAGACCCAGTACTTC.

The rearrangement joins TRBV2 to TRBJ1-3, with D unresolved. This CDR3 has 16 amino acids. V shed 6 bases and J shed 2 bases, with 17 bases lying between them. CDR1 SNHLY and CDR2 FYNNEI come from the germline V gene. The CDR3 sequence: CASSTPPRSTGNTIYF. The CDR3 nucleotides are TGTGCCAGCAGCACACCTCCCCGCTCCACTGGAAACACCATATATTTT.

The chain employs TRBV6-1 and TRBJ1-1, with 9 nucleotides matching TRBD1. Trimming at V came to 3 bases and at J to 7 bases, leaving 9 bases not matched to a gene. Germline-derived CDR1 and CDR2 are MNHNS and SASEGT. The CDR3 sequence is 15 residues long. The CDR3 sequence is CASSEFGQGSGEAFF. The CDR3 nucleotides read TGTGCCAGCAGTGAGTTTGGACAGGGGAGTGGTGAAGCTTTCTTT.